Following are 2 T cell receptor beta chains from one sample sequenced in a study of early T cells in non-severe SARS-CoV-2 infection. TCRdb called the 5' RACE reads again in MiXCR, with one record for every CDR3 protein. The sample comprises some 66,000 distinct CDR3 sequences, less than 15% of which are singletons, and 7.5% to 9% rests with the top ten. The sequenced material came from whole blood. The receptors were sampled from an adult who was a healthcare worker with PCR-confirmed SARS-CoV-2 infection or an uninfected control (not recorded which).

Ten or more counts support this clonotype. The rearrangement links TRBV6-1 to TRBJ2-1; the D gene is possibly TRBD1 (6 bases). The CDR3 contains 16 residues. Germline assignment: CDR1 MNHNS and CDR2 SASEGT. The V end was cut by 4 bases, the J end by 1 base, with 14 bases between. The CDR3 DNA sequence: TGTGCCAGCAGTGCTTCGCCGGGACATTCCTACAATGAGCAGTTCTTC. Protein: CASSASPGHSYNEQFF.

This clonotype was detected only a few times. The chain recombines TRBV7-8 with TRBJ2-5, with a tentative D call TRBD2 (6 bases). V was trimmed by 0 bases and J by 4 bases, leaving 15 bases between them. The length of the CDR3 is 16 residues. Germline V gene data show CDR1 as SGHVS and CDR2 as FQNEAQ. The CDR3: CASSLASGQGGETQYF. CDR3 in DNA: TGTGCCAGCAGCTTAGCATCGGGCCAGGGAGGAGAGACCCAGTACTTC. Full variable domain (missing parts from reference TRBV7-8 and TRBJ2-5): GAGVSQSPRYKVAKRGQDVALRCDPISGHVSLFWYQQALGQGPEFLTYFQNEAQLDKSGLPSDRFFAERPEGSVSTLKIQRTQQEDSAVYLCASSLASGQGGETQYFGPGTRLLVL.